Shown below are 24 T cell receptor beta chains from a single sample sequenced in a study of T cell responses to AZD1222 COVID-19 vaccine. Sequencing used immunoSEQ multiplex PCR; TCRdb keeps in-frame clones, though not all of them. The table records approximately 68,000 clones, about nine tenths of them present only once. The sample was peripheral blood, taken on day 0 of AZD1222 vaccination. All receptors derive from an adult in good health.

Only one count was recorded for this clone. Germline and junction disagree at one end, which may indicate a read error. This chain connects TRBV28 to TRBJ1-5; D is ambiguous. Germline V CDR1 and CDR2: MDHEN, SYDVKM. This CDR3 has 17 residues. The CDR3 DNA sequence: TGTGCCAGCACTTTAACCCCCCCATACACCGGTAATCAGCCCCAGCATTTT. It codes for CASTLTPPYTGNQPQHF. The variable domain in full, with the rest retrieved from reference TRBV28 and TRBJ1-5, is DVKVTQSSRYLVKRTGEKVFLECVQDMDHENMFWYRQDPGLGLRLIYFSYDVKMKEKGDIPEGYSVSREKKERFSLILESASTNQTSMYLCASTLTPPYTGNQPQHFGDGTRLSIL.

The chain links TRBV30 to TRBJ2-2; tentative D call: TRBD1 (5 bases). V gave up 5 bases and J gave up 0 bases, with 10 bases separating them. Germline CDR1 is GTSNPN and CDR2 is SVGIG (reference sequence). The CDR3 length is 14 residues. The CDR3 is CAWGRETNTGELFF. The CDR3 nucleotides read TGTGCCTGGGGCAGGGAAACGAACACCGGGGAGCTGTTTTTT.

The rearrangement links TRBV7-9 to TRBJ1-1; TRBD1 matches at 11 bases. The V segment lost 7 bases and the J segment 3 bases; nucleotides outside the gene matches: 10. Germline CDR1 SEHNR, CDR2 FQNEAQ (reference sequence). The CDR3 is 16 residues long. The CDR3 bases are TGTGCCAGCACGTCAAATCCGGGACAGGGGGACACTGAAGCTTTCTTT. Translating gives CASTSNPGQGDTEAFF.

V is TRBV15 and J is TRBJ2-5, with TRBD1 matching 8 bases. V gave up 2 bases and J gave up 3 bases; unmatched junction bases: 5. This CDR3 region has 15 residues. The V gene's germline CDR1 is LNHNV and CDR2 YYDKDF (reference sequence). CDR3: CATSRYRGSEETQYF. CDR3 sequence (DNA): TGTGCCACCAGCAGATACAGGGGGTCTGAAGAGACCCAGTACTTC.

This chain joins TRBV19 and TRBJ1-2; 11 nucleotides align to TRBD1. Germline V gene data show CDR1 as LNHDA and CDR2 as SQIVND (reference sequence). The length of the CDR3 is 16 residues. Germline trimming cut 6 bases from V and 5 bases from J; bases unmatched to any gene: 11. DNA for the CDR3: TGTGCCAGTAGGGACAGGGGGCGCGAAGAGGAGTATGGCTACACCTTC. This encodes CASRDRGREEEYGYTF.

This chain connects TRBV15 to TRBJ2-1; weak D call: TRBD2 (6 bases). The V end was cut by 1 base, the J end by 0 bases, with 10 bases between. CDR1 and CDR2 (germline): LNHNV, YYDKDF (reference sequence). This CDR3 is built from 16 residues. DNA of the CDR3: TGTGCCACCAGCAGAGGCCTGGGACTCTCCTACAATGAGCAGTTCTTC. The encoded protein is CATSRGLGLSYNEQFF.

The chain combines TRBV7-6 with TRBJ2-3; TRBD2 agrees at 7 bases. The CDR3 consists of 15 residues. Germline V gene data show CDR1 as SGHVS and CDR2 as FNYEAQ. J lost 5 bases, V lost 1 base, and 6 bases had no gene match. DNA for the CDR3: TGTGCCAGCAGCTTAGTACGGGGGGAGGTAGATACGCAGTATTTT. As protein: CASSLVRGEVDTQYF.

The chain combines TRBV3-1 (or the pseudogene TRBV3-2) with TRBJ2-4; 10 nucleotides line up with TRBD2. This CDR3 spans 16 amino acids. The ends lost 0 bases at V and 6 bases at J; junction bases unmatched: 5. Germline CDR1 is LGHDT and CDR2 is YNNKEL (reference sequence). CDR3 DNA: TGTGCCAGCAGCCAAGATCTGAGCGGGGGGGGAAACATTCAGTACTTC. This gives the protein CASSQDLSGGGNIQYF.

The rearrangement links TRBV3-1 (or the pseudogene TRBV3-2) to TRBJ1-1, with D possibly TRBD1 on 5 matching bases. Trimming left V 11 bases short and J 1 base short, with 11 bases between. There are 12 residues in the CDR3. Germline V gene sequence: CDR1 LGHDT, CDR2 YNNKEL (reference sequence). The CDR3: CACRRGNTEAFF. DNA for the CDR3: TGTGCCTGTCGGAGGGGGAACACTGAAGCTTTCTTT.

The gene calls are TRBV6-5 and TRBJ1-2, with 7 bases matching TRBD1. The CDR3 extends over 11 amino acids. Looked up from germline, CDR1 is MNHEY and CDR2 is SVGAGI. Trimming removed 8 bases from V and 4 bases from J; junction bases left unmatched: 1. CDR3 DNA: TGTGCCAGCGGGACAGTCTATGGCTACACCTTC. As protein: CASGTVYGYTF.

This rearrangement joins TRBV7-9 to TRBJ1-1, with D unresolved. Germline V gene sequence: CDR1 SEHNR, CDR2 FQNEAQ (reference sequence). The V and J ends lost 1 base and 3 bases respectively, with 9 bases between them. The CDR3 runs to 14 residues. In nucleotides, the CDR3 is TGTGCCAGCAGCTTAGGGCTGGGAGACACTGAAGCTTTCTTT. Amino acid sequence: CASSLGLGDTEAFF.

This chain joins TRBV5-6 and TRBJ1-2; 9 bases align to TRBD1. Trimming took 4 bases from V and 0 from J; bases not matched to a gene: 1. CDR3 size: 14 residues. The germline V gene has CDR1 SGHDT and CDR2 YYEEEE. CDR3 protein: CASSRDRANYGYTF. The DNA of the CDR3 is TGTGCCAGCAGCAGGGACAGGGCTAACTATGGCTACACCTTC.

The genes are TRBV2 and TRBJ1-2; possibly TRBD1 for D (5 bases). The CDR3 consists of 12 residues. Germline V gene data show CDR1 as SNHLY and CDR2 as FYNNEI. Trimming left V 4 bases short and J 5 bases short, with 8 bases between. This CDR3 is CASSVEGYGYTF. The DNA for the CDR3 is TGTGCCAGCAGTGTAGAGGGGTATGGCTACACCTTC.

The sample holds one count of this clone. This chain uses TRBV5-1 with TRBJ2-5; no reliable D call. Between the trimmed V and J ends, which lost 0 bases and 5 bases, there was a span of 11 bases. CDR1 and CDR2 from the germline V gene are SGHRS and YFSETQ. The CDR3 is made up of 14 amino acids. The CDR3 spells CASSLASPVETQYF. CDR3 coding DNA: TGCGCCAGCAGCTTGGCTTCCCCTGTGGAGACCCAGTACTTC. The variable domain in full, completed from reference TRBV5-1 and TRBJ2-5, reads KAGVTQTPRYLIKTRGQQVTLSCSPISGHRSVSWYQQTPGQGLQFLFEYFSETQRNKGNFPGRFSGRQFSNSRSEMNVSTLELGDSALYLCASSLASPVETQYFGPGTRLLVL.

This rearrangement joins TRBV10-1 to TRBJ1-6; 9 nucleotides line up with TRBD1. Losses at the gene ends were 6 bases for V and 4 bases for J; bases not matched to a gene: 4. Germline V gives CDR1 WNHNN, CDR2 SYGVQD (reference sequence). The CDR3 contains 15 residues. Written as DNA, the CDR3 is TGCGCCAGCAGATCGGGACAGGGATATAATTCACCCCTCCACTTT. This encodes CASRSGQGYNSPLHF.

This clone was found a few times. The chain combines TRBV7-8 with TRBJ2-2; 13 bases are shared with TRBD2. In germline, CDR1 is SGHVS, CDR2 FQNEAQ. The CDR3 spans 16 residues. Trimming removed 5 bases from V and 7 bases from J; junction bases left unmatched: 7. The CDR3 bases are TGTGCCAGCAGCACTACTAGCGGGGGGGCCGGCGGGGAGCTGTTTTTT. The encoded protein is CASSTTSGGAGGELFF.

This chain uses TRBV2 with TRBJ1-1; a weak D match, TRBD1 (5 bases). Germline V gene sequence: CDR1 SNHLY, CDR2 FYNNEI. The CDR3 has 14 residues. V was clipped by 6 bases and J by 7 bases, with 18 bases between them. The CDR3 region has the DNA TGTGCCAGCAGAGAGACCCAGACAGATCTTGAAGCTTTCTTT. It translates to CASRETQTDLEAFF.

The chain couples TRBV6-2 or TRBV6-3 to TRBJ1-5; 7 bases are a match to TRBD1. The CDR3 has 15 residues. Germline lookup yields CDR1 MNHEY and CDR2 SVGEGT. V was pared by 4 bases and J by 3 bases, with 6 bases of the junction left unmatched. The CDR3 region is CASSWTGALNQPQHF. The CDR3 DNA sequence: TGTGCCAGCAGTTGGACAGGTGCTCTCAATCAGCCCCAGCATTTT.

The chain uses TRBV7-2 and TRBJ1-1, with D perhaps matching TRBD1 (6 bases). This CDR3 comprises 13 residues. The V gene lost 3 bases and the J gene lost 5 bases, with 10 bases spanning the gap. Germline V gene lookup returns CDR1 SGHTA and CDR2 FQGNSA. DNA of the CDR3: TGTGCCAGCAGCTTCCAGACAGGTACTGAAGCTTTCTTT. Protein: CASSFQTGTEAFF.

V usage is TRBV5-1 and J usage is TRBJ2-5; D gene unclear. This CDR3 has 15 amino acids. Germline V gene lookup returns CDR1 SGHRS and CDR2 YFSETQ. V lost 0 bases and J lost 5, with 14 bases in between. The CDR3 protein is CASSLALAGRETQYF. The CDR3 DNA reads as TGCGCCAGCAGCTTGGCCCTGGCCGGCAGGGAGACCCAGTACTTC.

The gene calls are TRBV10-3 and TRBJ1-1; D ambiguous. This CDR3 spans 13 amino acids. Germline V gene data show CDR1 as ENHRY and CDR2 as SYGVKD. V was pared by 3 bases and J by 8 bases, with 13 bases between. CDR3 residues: CAISDSLKREAFF. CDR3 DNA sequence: TGTGCCATCAGTGACTCACTAAAGCGAGAAGCTTTCTTT.

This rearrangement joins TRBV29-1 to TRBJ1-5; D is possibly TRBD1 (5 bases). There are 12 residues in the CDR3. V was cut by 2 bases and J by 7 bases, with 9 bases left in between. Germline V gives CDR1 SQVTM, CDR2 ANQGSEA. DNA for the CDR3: TGCAGCGTTGAAATCGGGGGACAGCCCCAGCATTTT. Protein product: CSVEIGGQPQHF.

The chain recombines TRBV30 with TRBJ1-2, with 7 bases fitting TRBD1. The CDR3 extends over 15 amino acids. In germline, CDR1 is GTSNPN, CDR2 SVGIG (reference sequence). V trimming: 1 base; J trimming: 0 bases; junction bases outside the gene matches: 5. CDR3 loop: CAWSGGTETNYGYTF. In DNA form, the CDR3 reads TGTGCCTGGAGTGGAGGGACAGAAACTAACTATGGCTACACCTTC.

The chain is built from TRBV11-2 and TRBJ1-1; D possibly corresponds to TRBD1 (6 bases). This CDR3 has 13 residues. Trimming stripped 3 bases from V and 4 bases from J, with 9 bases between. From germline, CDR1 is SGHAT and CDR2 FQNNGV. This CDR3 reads CASSLAGVTEAFF. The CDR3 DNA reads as TGTGCCAGCAGCTTGGCAGGGGTCACTGAAGCTTTCTTT.